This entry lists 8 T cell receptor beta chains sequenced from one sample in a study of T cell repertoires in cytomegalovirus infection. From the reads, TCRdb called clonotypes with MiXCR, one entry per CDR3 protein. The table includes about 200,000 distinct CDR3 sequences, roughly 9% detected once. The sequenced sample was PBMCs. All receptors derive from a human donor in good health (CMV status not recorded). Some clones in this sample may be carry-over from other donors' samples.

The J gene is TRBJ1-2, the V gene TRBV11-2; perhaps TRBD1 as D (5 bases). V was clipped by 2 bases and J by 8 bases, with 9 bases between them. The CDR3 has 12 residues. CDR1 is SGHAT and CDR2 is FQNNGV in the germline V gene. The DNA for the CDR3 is TGTGCCAGCAGCTTATTAGGGGTCGGCTACACCTTC. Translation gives CASSLLGVGYTF.

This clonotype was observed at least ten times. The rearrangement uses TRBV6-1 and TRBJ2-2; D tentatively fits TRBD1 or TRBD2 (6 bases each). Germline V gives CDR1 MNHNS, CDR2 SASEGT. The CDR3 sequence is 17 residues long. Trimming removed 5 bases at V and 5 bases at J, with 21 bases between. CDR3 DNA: TGTGCCAGCAGTCCGGGGGCTGGCGCGGGGTGGACCGGGGAGCTGTTTTTT. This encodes CASSPGAGAGWTGELFF.

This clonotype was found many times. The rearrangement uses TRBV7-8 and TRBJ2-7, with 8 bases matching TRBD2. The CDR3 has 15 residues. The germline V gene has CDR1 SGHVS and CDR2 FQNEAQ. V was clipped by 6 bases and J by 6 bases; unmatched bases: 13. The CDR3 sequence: CASSRSAGEVGEQYF. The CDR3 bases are TGTGCCAGCAGTCGATCAGCGGGGGAAGTAGGCGAGCAGTACTTC.

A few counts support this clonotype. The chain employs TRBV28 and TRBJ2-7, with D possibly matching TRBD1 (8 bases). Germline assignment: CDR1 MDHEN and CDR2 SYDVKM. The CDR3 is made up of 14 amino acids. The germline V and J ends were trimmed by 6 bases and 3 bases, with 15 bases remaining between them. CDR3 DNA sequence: TGTGCCAGCAGCCCACAGGGGGGGTTCTACGAGCAGTACTTC. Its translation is CASSPQGGFYEQYF.

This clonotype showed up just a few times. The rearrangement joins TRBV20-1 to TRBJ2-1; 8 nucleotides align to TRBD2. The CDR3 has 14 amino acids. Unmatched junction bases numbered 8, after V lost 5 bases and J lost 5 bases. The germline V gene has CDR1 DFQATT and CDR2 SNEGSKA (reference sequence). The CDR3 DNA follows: TGCAGTGCTTCCGTTGCGGGGGGCCACAATGAGCAGTTCTTC. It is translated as CSASVAGGHNEQFF.

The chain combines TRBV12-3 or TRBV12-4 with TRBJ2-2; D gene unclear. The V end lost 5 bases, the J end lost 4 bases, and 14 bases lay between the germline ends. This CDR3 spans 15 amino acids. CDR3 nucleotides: TGTGCCAGCAGTCCCGGCGGCTCTCGCACCGGGGAGCTGTTTTTT. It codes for CASSPGGSRTGELFF.

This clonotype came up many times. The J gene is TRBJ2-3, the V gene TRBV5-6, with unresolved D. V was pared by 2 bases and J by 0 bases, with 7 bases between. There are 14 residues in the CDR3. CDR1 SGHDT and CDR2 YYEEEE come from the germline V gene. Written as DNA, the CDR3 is TGTGCCAGCAGCTTCCTGGACAGCACAGATACGCAGTATTTT. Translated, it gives CASSFLDSTDTQYF.

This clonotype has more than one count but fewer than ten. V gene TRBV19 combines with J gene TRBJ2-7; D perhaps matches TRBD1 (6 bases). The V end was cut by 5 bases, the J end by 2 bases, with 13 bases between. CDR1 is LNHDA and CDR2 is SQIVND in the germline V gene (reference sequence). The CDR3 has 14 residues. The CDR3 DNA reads TGTGCCAGTAGTTTTAACAGGGCTACCTACGAGCAGTACTTC. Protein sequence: CASSFNRATYEQYF.